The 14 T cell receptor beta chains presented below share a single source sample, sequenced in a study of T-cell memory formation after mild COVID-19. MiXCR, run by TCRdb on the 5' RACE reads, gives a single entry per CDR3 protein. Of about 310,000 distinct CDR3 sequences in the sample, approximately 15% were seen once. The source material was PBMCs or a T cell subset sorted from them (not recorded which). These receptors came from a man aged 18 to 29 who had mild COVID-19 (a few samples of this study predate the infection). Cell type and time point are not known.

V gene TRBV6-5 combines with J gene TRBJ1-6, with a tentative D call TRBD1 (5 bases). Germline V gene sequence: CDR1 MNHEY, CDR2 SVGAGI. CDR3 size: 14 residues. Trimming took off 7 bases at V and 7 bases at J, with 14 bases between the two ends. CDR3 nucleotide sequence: TGTGCCAGCACCCATTACAGGCTAAATTCACCCCTCCACTTT. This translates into CASTHYRLNSPLHF.

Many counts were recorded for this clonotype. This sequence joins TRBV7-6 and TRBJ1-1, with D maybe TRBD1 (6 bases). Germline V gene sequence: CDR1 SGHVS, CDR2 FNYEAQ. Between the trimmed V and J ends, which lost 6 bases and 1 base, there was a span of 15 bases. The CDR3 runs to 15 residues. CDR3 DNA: TGTGCCAGCAGTCAGATAGGGGGTCCGAACACTGAAGCTTTCTTT. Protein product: CASSQIGGPNTEAFF.

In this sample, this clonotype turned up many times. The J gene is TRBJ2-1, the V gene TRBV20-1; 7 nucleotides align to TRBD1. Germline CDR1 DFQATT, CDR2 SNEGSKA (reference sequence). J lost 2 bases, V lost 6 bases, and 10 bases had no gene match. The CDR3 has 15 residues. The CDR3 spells CSASGQVIPYNEQFF. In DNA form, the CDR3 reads TGCAGTGCCTCCGGACAGGTTATCCCCTACAATGAGCAGTTCTTC.

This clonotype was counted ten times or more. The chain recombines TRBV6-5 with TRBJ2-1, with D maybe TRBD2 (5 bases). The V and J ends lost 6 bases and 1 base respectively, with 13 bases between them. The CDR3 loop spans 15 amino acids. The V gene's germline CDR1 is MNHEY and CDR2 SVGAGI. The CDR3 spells CASSPDGGSYNEQFF. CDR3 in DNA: TGTGCCAGCAGCCCCGACGGAGGTTCCTACAATGAGCAGTTCTTC.

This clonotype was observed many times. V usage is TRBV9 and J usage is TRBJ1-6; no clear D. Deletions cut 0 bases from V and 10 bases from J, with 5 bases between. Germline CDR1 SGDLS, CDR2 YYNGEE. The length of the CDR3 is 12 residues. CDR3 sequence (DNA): TGTGCCAGCAGCGTAGCTCAGTCACCCCTCCACTTT. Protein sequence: CASSVAQSPLHF.

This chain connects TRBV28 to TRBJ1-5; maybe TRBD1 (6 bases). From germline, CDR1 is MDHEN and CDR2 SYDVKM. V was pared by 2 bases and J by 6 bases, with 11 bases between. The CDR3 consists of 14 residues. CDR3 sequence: CASSLGGGPQPQHF. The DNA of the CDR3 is TGTGCCAGCAGTTTAGGCGGGGGGCCTCAGCCCCAGCATTTT.

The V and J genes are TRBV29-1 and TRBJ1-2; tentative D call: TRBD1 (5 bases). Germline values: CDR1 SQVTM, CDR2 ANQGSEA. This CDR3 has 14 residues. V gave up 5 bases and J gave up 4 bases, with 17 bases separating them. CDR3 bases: TGCAGCGTTCACCGGGACTTGGGGTTCTATGGCTACACCTTC. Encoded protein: CSVHRDLGFYGYTF.

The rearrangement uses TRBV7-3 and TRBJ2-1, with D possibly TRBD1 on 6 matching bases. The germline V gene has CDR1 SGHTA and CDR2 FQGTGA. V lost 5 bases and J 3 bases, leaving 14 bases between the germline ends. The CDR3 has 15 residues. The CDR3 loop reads CASSPPGAIYNEQFF. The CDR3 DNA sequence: TGTGCCAGCAGCCCACCAGGGGCCATCTACAATGAGCAGTTCTTC.

CDR3 sequence (DNA): TGCAGTGCTAGGCTGGACACCGGGGAGCTGTTTTTT. It codes for CSARLDTGELFF. The rearrangement joins TRBV20-1 to TRBJ2-2; D gene unclear. Deletions cut 3 bases from V and 3 bases from J, with 5 bases between. The CDR3 sequence is 12 residues long. Germline CDR1 DFQATT, CDR2 SNEGSKA (reference sequence).

The CDR3 nucleotides read TGTGCCAGCAGCCCCCAAGCCACAGCCAAAAACATTCAGTACTTC. Its protein is CASSPQATAKNIQYF. The chain has TRBV7-2 and TRBJ2-4; no reliable D call. V was clipped by 5 bases and J by 0 bases, with 11 bases between them. This CDR3 has 15 residues. In germline, CDR1 is SGHTA, CDR2 FQGNSA.

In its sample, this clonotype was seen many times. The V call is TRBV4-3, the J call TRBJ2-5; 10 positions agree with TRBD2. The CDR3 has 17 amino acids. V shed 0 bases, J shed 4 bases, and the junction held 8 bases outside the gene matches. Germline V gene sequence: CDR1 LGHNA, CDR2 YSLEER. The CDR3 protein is CASSQDWSGGATETQYF. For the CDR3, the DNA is TGCGCCAGCAGCCAAGATTGGAGCGGGGGGGCCACAGAGACCCAGTACTTC.

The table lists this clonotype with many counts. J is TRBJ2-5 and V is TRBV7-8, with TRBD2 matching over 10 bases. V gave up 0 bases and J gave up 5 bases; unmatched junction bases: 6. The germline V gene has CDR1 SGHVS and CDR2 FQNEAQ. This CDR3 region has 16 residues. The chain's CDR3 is CASSLARLAGVETQYF. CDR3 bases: TGTGCCAGCAGCTTAGCGCGGCTAGCGGGGGTTGAGACCCAGTACTTC. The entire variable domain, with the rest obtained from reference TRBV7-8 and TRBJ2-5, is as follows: GAGVSQSPRYKVAKRGQDVALRCDPISGHVSLFWYQQALGQGPEFLTYFQNEAQLDKSGLPSDRFFAERPEGSVSTLKIQRTQQEDSAVYLCASSLARLAGVETQYFGPGTRLLVL.

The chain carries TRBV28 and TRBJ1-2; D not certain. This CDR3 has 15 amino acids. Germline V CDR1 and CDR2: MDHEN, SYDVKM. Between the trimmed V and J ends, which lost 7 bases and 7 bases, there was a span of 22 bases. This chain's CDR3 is CASNQGRGSHFGYTF. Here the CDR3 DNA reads TGTGCCAGCAACCAAGGAAGAGGTTCCCATTTTGGCTACACCTTC.

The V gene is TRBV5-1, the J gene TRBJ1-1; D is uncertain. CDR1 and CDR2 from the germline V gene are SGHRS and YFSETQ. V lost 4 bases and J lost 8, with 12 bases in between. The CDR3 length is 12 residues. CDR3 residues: CASSPGPREAFF. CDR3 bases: TGCGCCAGCAGCCCCGGGCCCCGAGAAGCTTTCTTT.